Included here is one T cell receptor (beta chain) sequence, with context. Across several immunoSEQ plates, the genomic DNA of each subset was split evenly. Generated by immunoSEQ multiplex PCR, the TCRdb table keeps only in-frame clones and is missing some. The table has 2,500,000 or so clones, approximately 94% seen once. This record comes from a study of shared clonotypes between healthy human individuals. Looked up from germline, CDR1 is SGHTA and CDR2 is FQGNSA. Trimming shortened V by 2 bases and J by 7 bases, and 14 bases separated the two germline ends. The CDR3 runs 14 residues. Investigators divided CD4+ cells into CD45RA+ naive and CD45RA-negative memory subsets.

The genes are TRBV7-2 and TRBJ1-2, with D possibly TRBD1 on 6 matching bases. Sequenced sample: naive CD4+ T cells from PBMCs. Subset noted: CD45RA+ positively selected. This clonotype was obtained from a man aged 18 to 30 in good health. Some clones in this sample may be carry-over from other donors' samples. The CDR3 sequence is CASSLFRQAGGYTF. CDR3 in DNA: TGTGCCAGCAGCTTATTCCGACAGGCGGGTGGCTACACCTTC.